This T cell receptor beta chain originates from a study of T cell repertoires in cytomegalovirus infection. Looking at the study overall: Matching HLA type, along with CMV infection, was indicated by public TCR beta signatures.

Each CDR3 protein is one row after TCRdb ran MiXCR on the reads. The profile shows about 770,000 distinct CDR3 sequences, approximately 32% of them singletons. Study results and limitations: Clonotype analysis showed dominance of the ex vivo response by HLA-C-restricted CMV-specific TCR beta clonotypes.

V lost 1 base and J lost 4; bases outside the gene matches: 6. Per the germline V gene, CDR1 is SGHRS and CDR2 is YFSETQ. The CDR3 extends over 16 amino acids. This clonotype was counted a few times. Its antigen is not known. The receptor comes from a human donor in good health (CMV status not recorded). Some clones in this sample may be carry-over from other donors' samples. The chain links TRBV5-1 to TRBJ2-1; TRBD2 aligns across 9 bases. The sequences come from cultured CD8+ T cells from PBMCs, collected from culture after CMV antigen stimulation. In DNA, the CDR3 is TGCGCCAGCAGCTTGCTTGCAGCGGGGGGATACAATGAGCAGTTCTTC. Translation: CASSLLAAGGYNEQFF.